The 18 T cell receptor beta chains in this list originate from one sample, sequenced in a study of blood T cell repertoires in COVID-19. The table came from immunoSEQ multiplex PCR; TCRdb's copy has only in-frame clones and leaves some out. The table lists approximately 470,000 clones, around 90% of them singletons, with 0.7% in the top ten. Sequencing was done on a sample of PBMCs or T cells enriched from blood (not recorded which). These receptor sequences come from a woman under 30 who had recovered from COVID-19.

This clone was observed once. J is TRBJ2-2 and V is TRBV24-1; TRBD2 agrees at 9 bases. Germline CDR1 and CDR2: KGHDR and SFDVKD. The J segment lost 0 bases and the V segment lost 9 bases, leaving 4 bases of the junction unmatched. CDR3 length: 15 amino acids. In DNA, the CDR3 is TGTGCCACCTCTAGCGGGGTGACGAACACCGGGGAGCTGTTTTTT. The encoded protein is CATSSGVTNTGELFF.

This chain connects TRBV5-8 to TRBJ1-5; D uncertain. The CDR3 has 12 amino acids. V was cut by 2 bases and J by 6 bases, with 6 bases left in between. The germline gives CDR1 SGHTS, CDR2 YDEGEE. CDR3 sequence reads: CASSLISQPQHF. The CDR3 coding sequence is TGTGCCAGCAGCTTAATATCTCAGCCCCAGCATTTT.

The rearrangement links TRBV28 to TRBJ1-2; TRBD1 agrees at 10 bases. The junction had 9 bases not matched to a gene; V was cut back by 4 bases and J by 7 bases. The V gene's germline CDR1 is MDHEN and CDR2 SYDVKM. This CDR3 comprises 15 residues. The CDR3 protein is CASSSVGQGYGGYTF. The CDR3 region has the DNA TGTGCCAGCAGTTCAGTGGGACAGGGGTACGGTGGCTACACCTTC.

The chain recombines TRBV20-1 with TRBJ2-3, with 9 bases matching TRBD2. The CDR3 length is 14 residues. Germline V gene lookup returns CDR1 DFQATT and CDR2 SNEGSKA (reference sequence). The J segment lost 6 bases and the V segment lost 3 bases, leaving 7 bases of the junction unmatched. The CDR3 loop is CSASGGGVPDTQYF. Here the CDR3 DNA reads TGCAGTGCTAGTGGCGGGGGGGTCCCTGATACGCAGTATTTT.

The chain has TRBV30 and TRBJ2-4; a possible D gene is TRBD1 (5 bases). This CDR3 has 13 residues. Germline values: CDR1 GTSNPN, CDR2 SVGIG (reference sequence). V lost 3 bases, J lost 3 bases, and 9 bases lay in between. CDR3 coding DNA: TGTGCCTGGAGGCAGGGTAGCAAAAACATTCAGTACTTC. It codes for CAWRQGSKNIQYF.

This chain uses TRBV29-1 with TRBJ1-2, with 7 bases matching TRBD1. The trim removed 6 bases at V and 4 bases at J, leaving 8 bases unmatched. Per germline, CDR1 SQVTM and CDR2 ANQGSEA. The length of the CDR3 is 13 residues. The CDR3 sequence: CSVETGTGYGYTF. Written as DNA, the CDR3 is TGCAGCGTCGAGACAGGGACGGGCTATGGCTACACCTTC.

The chain couples TRBV2 to TRBJ1-2; D is unresolved. V was trimmed by 3 bases and J by 8 bases, leaving 13 bases between them. Germline V gives CDR1 SNHLY, CDR2 FYNNEI. This CDR3 is 13 amino acids long. Here the CDR3 DNA reads TGTGCCAGCAGTGATTCTGAGACTTACGGCTACACCTTC. The encoded protein is CASSDSETYGYTF.

The chain links TRBV2 to TRBJ1-1; D uncertain. The CDR3 sequence is 11 residues long. Trimming stripped 10 bases from V and 5 bases from J, with 11 bases between. CDR1 SNHLY and CDR2 FYNNEI come from the germline V gene. DNA for the CDR3: TGTGCCACTGCGGGAAGGACTGAAGCTTTCTTT. Its translation: CATAGRTEAFF. Complete variable domain (other parts from reference TRBV2 and TRBJ1-1): EPEVTQTPSHQVTQMGQEVILRCVPISNHLYFYWYRQILGQKVEFLVSFYNNEISEKSEIFDDQFSVERPDGSNFTLKIRSTKLEDSAMYFCATAGRTEAFFGQGTRLTVV.

V and J are TRBV15 and TRBJ1-2, with D uncertain. V lost 7 bases, J lost 7 bases, and 10 bases lay in between. The CDR3 sequence is 11 residues long. Per germline, CDR1 LNHNV and CDR2 YYDKDF (reference sequence). CDR3 in DNA: TGTGCCACCATAGGAGTCCGTGGCTACACCTTC. Protein: CATIGVRGYTF.

V and J are TRBV19 and TRBJ2-7; 7 bases line up with TRBD2. Losses at the gene ends were 5 bases for V and 0 bases for J; bases not matched to a gene: 10. Germline V lookup: CDR1 LNHDA, CDR2 SQIVND (reference sequence). The CDR3 consists of 16 residues. The CDR3 loop reads CASSLQTSRDSYEQYF. CDR3 DNA sequence: TGTGCCAGTAGTCTACAGACTAGCAGAGACTCCTACGAGCAGTACTTC.

The chain carries TRBV5-6 and TRBJ2-2, with TRBD2 matching over 9 bases. The CDR3 spans 16 residues. Germline trimming cut 3 bases from V and 5 bases from J; bases unmatched to any gene: 8. Germline-derived CDR1 and CDR2 are SGHDT and YYEEEE. The CDR3 sequence is CASSSAGGLVTGELFF. The CDR3, as DNA: TGTGCCAGCAGCTCAGCGGGGGGCCTGGTTACCGGGGAGCTGTTTTTT.

The rearrangement links TRBV30 to TRBJ2-1; 9 bases are a match to TRBD2. Germline CDR1 is GTSNPN and CDR2 is SVGIG (reference sequence). V lost 3 bases to trimming and J lost 4 bases; unmatched junction nucleotides: 4. This CDR3 is 14 amino acids long. In nucleotides, the CDR3 is TGTGCCTGGAGCAGCGGGGGGCCGTACAATGAGCAGTTCTTC. Its protein product is CAWSSGGPYNEQFF.

The rearrangement joins TRBV15 to TRBJ1-1; D unresolved. Germline CDR1 and CDR2: LNHNV and YYDKDF (reference sequence). Trimming pared 4 bases from V and 5 bases from J, leaving 8 bases between. CDR3 length: 12 amino acids. Here the CDR3 reads CATSKASTEAFF. The DNA for the CDR3 is TGTGCCACCAGCAAAGCTTCTACTGAAGCTTTCTTT.

This clone was counted a single time. The rearrangement links TRBV15 to TRBJ1-2, with TRBD1 as a possible D gene (5 bases). Germline values: CDR1 LNHNV, CDR2 YYDKDF (reference sequence). The CDR3 is 16 amino acids. The germline V and J ends were trimmed by 1 base and 5 bases, with 17 bases remaining between them. CDR3 bases: TGTGCCACCAGCAGAGCCCTCGGCAGGGTAGTGTATGGCTACACCTTC. It translates to CATSRALGRVVYGYTF.

With regard to this clone: The sample holds other DNA sequences that translate to the same CDR3. J is TRBJ1-3 and V is TRBV18; a possible D gene is TRBD1 (6 bases). CDR3 length equals 15 residues. CDR1 and CDR2 (germline): KGHSH, LQKENI. V lost 5 bases, J lost 0 bases, and 11 bases lay in between. CDR3: CASSLTGTSGNTIYF. The CDR3 DNA is TGTGCCAGCTCATTGACAGGAACCTCTGGAAACACCATATATTTT.

The sample holds a few counts of this clone. The chain links TRBV30 to TRBJ2-7; D perhaps matches TRBD1 (5 bases). Trimming pared 3 bases from V and 5 bases from J, leaving 14 bases between. This CDR3 has 13 amino acids. Germline values: CDR1 GTSNPN, CDR2 SVGIG (reference sequence). The CDR3 nucleotides read TGTGCCTGGAGGAACAGGTTTATGAACGAGCAGTACTTC. Residues: CAWRNRFMNEQYF.

The J gene is TRBJ2-3, the V gene TRBV18; 8 bases match TRBD1. This CDR3 is built from 15 residues. V trimming: 2 bases; J trimming: 5 bases; junction bases outside the gene matches: 6. Per the germline V gene, CDR1 is KGHSH and CDR2 is LQKENI. CDR3 protein: CASSPGAGGGDTQYF. The CDR3 DNA follows: TGTGCCAGCTCACCAGGGGCAGGGGGCGGAGATACGCAGTATTTT.

CDR3 sequence: CASSNRETLAKNIQYF. CDR3 in DNA: TGTGCCAGCAGCAACCGAGAGACTCTAGCCAAAAACATTCAGTACTTC. The genes are TRBV21-1 and TRBJ2-4; the table's D call TRBD2 went unverified against the DNA. TRBV21-1 is a documented pseudogene. This CDR3 is built from 16 residues.